This T cell receptor beta chain was sequenced in a study of T cell changes during pregnancy in multiple sclerosis. This CDR3 has 18 amino acids. Germline V gives CDR1 SGHAT, CDR2 FQNNGV. With 11 bases clipped from V and 4 bases from J, the junction kept 19 bases outside the gene matches. Method: immunoSEQ multiplex PCR; TCRdb's copy keeps in-frame clones and lacks some. The sample shows approximately 47,000 clones, around 90% of them seen only once. The input for sequencing was peripheral blood, taken in the first trimester of pregnancy. V is TRBV11-2 and J is TRBJ2-2, with 10 bases that match TRBD2. The clonotype comes from a female donor with multiple sclerosis, enrolled in a pregnancy study. This CDR3 is CAFPGALAGGRRTGELFF. The CDR3 nucleotides are TGTGCCTTCCCGGGAGCTTTAGCGGGGGGCCGGCGCACCGGGGAGCTGTTTTTT.